The 10 T cell receptor beta chains below come from one sample, sequenced in a study of cytomegalovirus exposure and HLA in healthy donors. Profiling relied on immunoSEQ multiplex PCR, and the TCRdb table lists in-frame clones only, not all of them. The table shows 250,000 to 300,000 clones, with about 86% occurring only once. The source material was PBMCs. The receptors derive from a woman in her late teens or twenties in good health and CMV-seronegative.

CDR3 coding DNA: TGTGCCAGTAGTATAGGACAGGAAAGCTCCTACGAGCAGTACTTC. It codes for CASSIGQESSYEQYF. The V gene is TRBV19, the J gene TRBJ2-7; maybe TRBD1 (6 bases). The length of the CDR3 is 15 residues. Germline CDR1 and CDR2: LNHDA and SQIVND (reference sequence). With 1 base removed from V and 0 bases from J, the gap between germline ends came to 10 bases. Together with reference TRBV19 and TRBJ2-7, the CDR3 gives the full variable domain: DGGITQSPKYLFRKEGQNVTLSCEQNLNHDAMYWYRQDPGQGLRLIYYSQIVNDFQKGDIAEGYSVSREKKESFPLTVTSAQKNPTAFYLCASSIGQESSYEQYFGPGTRLTVT.

This chain joins TRBV7-9 and TRBJ1-1; D call uncertain. V was trimmed by 7 bases and J by 3 bases, leaving 18 bases between them. Germline V gives CDR1 SEHNR, CDR2 FQNEAQ (reference sequence). The CDR3 consists of 15 residues. The CDR3 loop reads CASIVVFEVDTEAFF. The CDR3 coding sequence is TGTGCCAGCATCGTGGTGTTTGAGGTGGACACTGAAGCTTTCTTT.

The rearrangement joins TRBV5-1 to TRBJ2-3, with 14 bases matching TRBD2. Germline CDR1 is SGHRS and CDR2 is YFSETQ. V lost 0 bases, J lost 4 bases, and 1 base stayed unmatched. There are 16 residues in the CDR3. CDR3 loop: CASSLEGLAGADTQYF. CDR3 coding DNA: TGCGCCAGCAGCTTGGAGGGACTAGCGGGAGCAGATACGCAGTATTTT.

This clone was counted between two and nine times. The chain recombines TRBV5-8 with TRBJ1-6; D is ambiguous. Per germline, CDR1 SGHTS and CDR2 YDEGEE. The CDR3 sequence is 15 residues long. Trimming took off 0 bases at V and 10 bases at J, with 14 bases between the two ends. The CDR3 loop is CASSLESLTMSPLHF. The CDR3 bases are TGTGCCAGCAGCTTGGAGTCCCTAACTATGTCACCCCTCCACTTT.

This chain connects TRBV5-6 to TRBJ1-5; weak D call: TRBD1 (6 bases). Germline loops: CDR1 SGHDT, CDR2 YYEEEE. The V and J ends lost 3 bases and 5 bases respectively, with 12 bases between them. CDR3 length: 14 amino acids. The CDR3 loop reads CASSSTGLYQPQHF. The CDR3 DNA follows: TGTGCCAGCAGCTCGACAGGTCTCTATCAGCCCCAGCATTTT. The whole variable domain, remainder taken from reference TRBV5-6 and TRBJ1-5, is DAGVTQSPTHLIKTRGQQVTLRCSPKSGHDTVSWYQQALGQGPQFIFQYYEEEERQRGNFPDRFSGHQFPNYSSELNVNALLLGDSALYLCASSSTGLYQPQHFGDGTRLSIL.

This clone has a handful of counts. The V and J genes are TRBV2 and TRBJ2-7, with a tentative D call TRBD2 (5 bases). CDR3 length: 13 amino acids. Trimming cost V 6 bases and J 0 bases, with 9 bases left between them. The germline V gene has CDR1 SNHLY and CDR2 FYNNEI. CDR3 amino acids: CASRNRGSYEQYF. In DNA, the CDR3 is TGTGCCAGCAGGAACCGGGGCTCCTACGAGCAGTACTTC.

The chain links TRBV30 to TRBJ2-7, with TRBD2 as a possible D gene (6 bases). From germline, CDR1 is GTSNPN and CDR2 SVGIG (reference sequence). The CDR3 spans 12 residues. V lost 3 bases, J lost 0 bases, and 6 bases lay in between. This CDR3 is CAWREGSYEQYF. The CDR3 nucleotides read TGTGCCTGGAGGGAGGGCTCCTACGAGCAGTACTTC.

CDR3 loop: CASSLAQSYNEQFF. The DNA for the CDR3 is TGCGCCAGCAGCTTGGCCCAATCCTACAATGAGCAGTTCTTC. The rearrangement uses TRBV5-1 and TRBJ2-1; unclear D gene. The V gene's germline CDR1 is SGHRS and CDR2 YFSETQ. There are 14 residues in the CDR3. V was cut by 0 bases and J by 1 base, with 5 bases left in between. Based on the CDR3 plus reference TRBV5-1 and TRBJ2-1, the full variable domain is KAGVTQTPRYLIKTRGQQVTLSCSPISGHRSVSWYQQTPGQGLQFLFEYFSETQRNKGNFPGRFSGRQFSNSRSEMNVSTLELGDSALYLCASSLAQSYNEQFFGPGTRLTVL.

The chain couples TRBV9 to TRBJ2-1; the match to TRBD1 covers 8 bases. Germline V CDR1 and CDR2: SGDLS, YYNGEE. The J segment lost 4 bases and the V segment lost 4 bases, leaving 4 bases of the junction unmatched. The length of the CDR3 is 14 residues. CDR3 amino acids: CASSIGQGYNEQFF. The CDR3 DNA is TGTGCCAGCAGCATTGGACAGGGTTACAATGAGCAGTTCTTC.

The chain couples TRBV6-1 to TRBJ1-3; 9 bases map to TRBD1. In germline, CDR1 is MNHNS, CDR2 SASEGT. The CDR3 is made up of 15 amino acids. V was clipped by 1 base and J by 4 bases; unmatched bases: 2. The CDR3: CASSEDRGRGNTIYF. CDR3 nucleotides: TGTGCCAGCAGTGAAGACAGGGGGCGGGGAAACACCATATATTTT.